Each of the 9 T cell receptor beta chains below was sequenced from the same sample in a study of T cells after yellow fever vaccination. TCRdb reanalysed the 5' RACE reads using MiXCR and keeps one entry per CDR3 protein. The sample lists 200,000 or so distinct CDR3 sequences; about 7% were seen once. The sample consisted of CD4+ T cells sorted from PBMCs, taken on the day of the yellow fever booster vaccination. The receptors come from a man aged 25 to 40 who received the YFV17D yellow fever vaccine.

This chain uses TRBV20-1 with TRBJ1-5, with D tentatively TRBD1 (5 bases). The CDR3 is made up of 15 amino acids. Looked up from germline, CDR1 is DFQATT and CDR2 is SNEGSKA (reference sequence). Trimming stripped 6 bases from V and 0 bases from J, with 15 bases between. DNA for the CDR3: TGCAGTGCCGCCGAAGACAGTTATAGCAATCAGCCCCAGCATTTT. Protein sequence: CSAAEDSYSNQPQHF.

The chain uses TRBV20-1 and TRBJ1-2; weak D call: TRBD1 (5 bases). V lost 6 bases to trimming and J lost 4 bases, with 15 bases between them. The germline V gene has CDR1 DFQATT and CDR2 SNEGSKA (reference sequence). The CDR3 is made up of 13 amino acids. The CDR3 bases are TGCAGTGCCGACTATATAGGGACCTATGGCTACACCTTC. Its protein product is CSADYIGTYGYTF.

This clonotype has just a few counts. V is TRBV7-9 and J is TRBJ2-6, with D perhaps matching TRBD2 (5 bases). The CDR3 runs 16 residues. CDR1 is SEHNR and CDR2 is FQNEAQ in the germline V gene (reference sequence). The V and J ends lost 5 bases and 0 bases respectively, with 11 bases between them. For the CDR3, the DNA is TGTGCCAGCAGCGCTCTTGGGAGCTCTGGGGCCAACGTCCTGACTTTC. Translation: CASSALGSSGANVLTF. Variable domain in full (rest from reference TRBV7-9 and TRBJ2-6): DTGVSQNPRHKITKRGQNVTFRCDPISEHNRLYWYRQTLGQGPEFLTYFQNEAQLEKSRLLSDRFSAERPKGSFSTLEIQRTEQGDSAMYLCASSALGSSGANVLTFGAGSRLTVL.

This clonotype was recorded at least ten times. The V and J genes are TRBV14 and TRBJ2-2, with 9 positions matching TRBD2. The J segment lost 1 base and the V segment lost 4 bases, leaving 1 base of the junction unmatched. CDR1 SGHDN and CDR2 FVKESK come from the germline V gene. This CDR3 is built from 15 residues. The CDR3 sequence: CASSRLAENTGELFF. CDR3 DNA sequence: TGTGCCAGCAGCCGACTAGCGGAGAACACCGGGGAGCTGTTTTTT.

The rearrangement links TRBV18 to TRBJ1-2, with TRBD1 matching over 7 bases. Germline V gene sequence: CDR1 KGHSH, CDR2 LQKENI. The CDR3 runs 17 residues. V was pared by 2 bases and J by 5 bases, with 14 bases of the junction left unmatched. The CDR3 DNA sequence: TGTGCCAGCTCACCAACGGGAATGGGACAGCGACCATATGGCTACACCTTC. Amino acid sequence: CASSPTGMGQRPYGYTF.

The CDR3 spells CASSAGISGSYEQYF. CDR3 sequence (DNA): TGTGCCAGCAGCGCGGGGATTAGCGGGAGCTACGAGCAGTACTTC. The chain carries TRBV9 and TRBJ2-7, with 9 bases fitting TRBD2. Trimming at V came to 3 bases and at J to 3 bases, leaving 7 bases not matched to a gene. The germline V gene encodes CDR1 SGDLS and CDR2 YYNGEE. This CDR3 has 15 amino acids.

This clonotype was found many times. This chain uses TRBV29-1 with TRBJ2-7, with D possibly called TRBD1 or TRBD2 (5 bases each). V shed 7 bases and J shed 1 base, with 17 bases lying between them. The germline CDR1 and CDR2 sequences are SQVTM and ANQGSEA. There are 14 residues in the CDR3. The CDR3 reads CSASRDGASYEQYF. The CDR3 region has the DNA TGCAGCGCCTCGAGGGACGGCGCGTCCTACGAGCAGTACTTC.

The chain links TRBV20-1 to TRBJ2-1, with 7 bases aligning to TRBD1. The CDR3 is 15 amino acids. In germline, CDR1 is DFQATT, CDR2 SNEGSKA (reference sequence). J was trimmed by 3 bases and V by 0 bases; bases with no gene match: 5. This CDR3 is CSARDLGQDYNEQFF. CDR3 DNA: TGCAGTGCTAGAGATCTCGGACAGGACTACAATGAGCAGTTCTTC.

At least ten counts were recorded for this clonotype. This rearrangement joins TRBV10-1 to TRBJ2-1, with TRBD2 matching over 8 bases. V was clipped by 0 bases and J by 5 bases; unmatched bases: 3. This CDR3 has 15 residues. The germline V gene encodes CDR1 WNHNN and CDR2 SYGVQD (reference sequence). The chain's CDR3 is CASSESLAGHNEQFF. The CDR3 DNA reads TGCGCCAGCAGTGAGTCGTTAGCGGGACACAATGAGCAGTTCTTC.